This T cell receptor (beta chain) stems from a study of blood T cell repertoires in COVID-19. Background on the study: Samples of COVID-19 (acute and convalescent) were obtained from the United States, Italy and Spain.

Per the authors' pipeline: Estimation of nucleated cell counts was performed using reference gene primer amplification. TCRdb's copy holds only in-frame clones and misses some; the assay was immunoSEQ multiplex PCR. D and trimming come from the DNA, and the V and J calls and clone size come from that table. The table records 200,000 to 250,000 clones, almost 85% of them present only once. This clone was counted only a few times. A Seattle source enrolled patients during active infection and followed them longitudinally. In germline, CDR1 is MNHEY, CDR2 SVGAGI. The CDR3 consists of 12 residues. V was cut by 5 bases and J by 2 bases, with 6 bases left in between.

The chain uses TRBV6-5 and TRBJ1-2; D is undetermined. The receptor's source is a woman between 65 and 79 years old with COVID-19, enrolled during active disease. The source material was peripheral blood. CDR3 nucleotides: TGTGCCAGCAGTCCCACAAACTATGGCTACACCTTC. Protein: CASSPTNYGYTF.